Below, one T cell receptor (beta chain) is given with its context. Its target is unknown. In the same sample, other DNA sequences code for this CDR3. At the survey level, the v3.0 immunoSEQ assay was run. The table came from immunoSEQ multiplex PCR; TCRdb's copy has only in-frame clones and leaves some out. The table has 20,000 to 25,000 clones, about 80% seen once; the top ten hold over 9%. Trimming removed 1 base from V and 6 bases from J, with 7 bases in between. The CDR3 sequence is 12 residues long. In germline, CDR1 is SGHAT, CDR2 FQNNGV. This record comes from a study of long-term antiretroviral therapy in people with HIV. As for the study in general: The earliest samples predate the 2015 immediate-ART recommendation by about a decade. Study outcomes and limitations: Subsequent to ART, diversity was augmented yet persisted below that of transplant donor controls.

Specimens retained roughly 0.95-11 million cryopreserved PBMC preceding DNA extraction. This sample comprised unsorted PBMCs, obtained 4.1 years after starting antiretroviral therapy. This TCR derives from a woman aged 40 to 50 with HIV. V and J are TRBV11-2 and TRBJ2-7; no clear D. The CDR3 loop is CASSLGGFEQYF. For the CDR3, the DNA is TGTGCCAGCAGCTTAGGGGGATTCGAGCAGTACTTC.